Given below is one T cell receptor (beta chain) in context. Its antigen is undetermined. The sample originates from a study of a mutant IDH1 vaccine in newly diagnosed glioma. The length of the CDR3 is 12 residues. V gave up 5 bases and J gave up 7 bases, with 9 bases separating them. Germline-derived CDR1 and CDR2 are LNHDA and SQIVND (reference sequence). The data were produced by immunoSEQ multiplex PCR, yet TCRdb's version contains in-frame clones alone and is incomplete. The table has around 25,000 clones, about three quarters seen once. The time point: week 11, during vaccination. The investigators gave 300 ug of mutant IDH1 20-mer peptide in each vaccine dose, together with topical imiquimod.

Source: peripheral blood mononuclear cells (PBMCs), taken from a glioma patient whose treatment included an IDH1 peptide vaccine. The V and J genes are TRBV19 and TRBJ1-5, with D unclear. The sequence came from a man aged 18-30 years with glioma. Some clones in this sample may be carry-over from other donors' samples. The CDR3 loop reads CASSPPHQPQHF. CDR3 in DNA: TGTGCCAGTAGTCCTCCCCACCAGCCCCAGCATTTT. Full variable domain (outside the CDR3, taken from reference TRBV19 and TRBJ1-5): DGGITQSPKYLFRKEGQNVTLSCEQNLNHDAMYWYRQDPGQGLRLIYYSQIVNDFQKGDIAEGYSVSREKKESFPLTVTSAQKNPTAFYLCASSPPHQPQHFGDGTRLSIL.